This TCR beta chain was recovered during a study of CDR3 diversity in severe acne. Germline loops: CDR1 DFQATT, CDR2 SNEGSKA (reference sequence). Trimming took 7 bases from V and 4 from J, leaving 17 bases between them. CDR3 length equals 14 residues. Each CDR3 protein is one row after TCRdb ran MiXCR on the PCR reads. Of about 85,000 distinct CDR3 sequences listed, 48% are singletons. Sequenced material: blood. The chain combines TRBV20-1 with TRBJ1-5; tentatively, D is TRBD1 (5 bases). The receptor comes from a male donor in good health, serving as a control. DNA for the CDR3: TGCAGTGGGATAGATCCAGGGAGAAATCAGCCCCAGCATTTT. Residues: CSGIDPGRNQPQHF.